The 13 T cell receptor beta chains reported below all come from one sample, sequenced in a study of T cell changes during pregnancy in multiple sclerosis. This table comes from immunoSEQ multiplex PCR, and its TCRdb copy is limited to in-frame clones, with some not included. The profile covers approximately 48,000 clones, with approximately 92% appearing a single time and approximately 9% taken by the ten largest. The sequences come from CD8+ T cells from peripheral blood mononuclear cells, collected after pregnancy. These TCRs come from a female donor with multiple sclerosis, enrolled in a pregnancy study.

This chain joins TRBV7-9 and TRBJ1-5; tentative D call: TRBD1 (5 bases). V was cut by 6 bases and J by 0 bases, with 12 bases left in between. The V gene's germline CDR1 is SEHNR and CDR2 FQNEAQ (reference sequence). There are 15 residues in the CDR3. The CDR3 nucleotides are TGTGCCAGCAGTCCTACGACAGATAGCAATCAGCCCCAGCATTTT. Translated: CASSPTTDSNQPQHF.

The J gene is TRBJ1-5, the V gene TRBV6-5; D is perhaps TRBD1 (5 bases). CDR1 is MNHEY, CDR2 SVGAGI, per germline. V was shortened by 6 bases and J by 6 bases, with 18 bases between the two germline ends. CDR3 length equals 15 residues. CDR3 in DNA: TGTGCCAGCAGCTCATCCTGGGGGGTTGCTCAGCCCCAGCATTTT. Translating gives CASSSSWGVAQPQHF.

J is TRBJ2-7 and V is TRBV28; 10 positions agree with TRBD1. Germline CDR1 MDHEN, CDR2 SYDVKM. V trimming: 3 bases; J trimming: 3 bases; junction bases outside the gene matches: 5. This CDR3 region has 15 residues. CDR3 nucleotides: TGTGCCAGCAGTTTCGGGACAGGGGAGGGCTACGAGCAGTACTTC. Residues: CASSFGTGEGYEQYF. The full variable domain, with the rest looked up from reference TRBV28 and TRBJ2-7, is DVKVTQSSRYLVKRTGEKVFLECVQDMDHENMFWYRQDPGLGLRLIYFSYDVKMKEKGDIPEGYSVSREKKERFSLILESASTNQTSMYLCASSFGTGEGYEQYFGPGTRLTVT.

V and J are TRBV6-5 and TRBJ1-5, with 8 bases identical to TRBD1. The CDR3 loop spans 15 amino acids. J gave up 5 bases and V 6 bases, and 9 bases lay outside the gene matches. Per the germline V gene, CDR1 is MNHEY and CDR2 is SVGAGI. The CDR3 region has the DNA TGTGCCAGCAGCCCCGACAGGGGTAATGATCAGCCCCAGCATTTT. As protein: CASSPDRGNDQPQHF.

The chain is built from TRBV9 and TRBJ2-7, with a tentative D call TRBD2 (5 bases). Between the trimmed V and J ends, which lost 3 bases and 2 bases, there was a span of 18 bases. The CDR3 has 16 residues. Germline CDR1 is SGDLS and CDR2 is YYNGEE. The CDR3 DNA follows: TGTGCCAGCAGCGCAGACCTCTCCGGACTTCCCTACGAGCAGTACTTC. Translation gives CASSADLSGLPYEQYF.

The rearrangement uses TRBV5-4 and TRBJ1-2, with D hard to call. The length of the CDR3 is 15 residues. V lost 4 bases and J lost 5, with 18 bases in between. The germline gives CDR1 SGHNT, CDR2 YYREEE (reference sequence). The CDR3 is CASSPPLQSGYGYTF. CDR3 nucleotides: TGTGCCAGCAGCCCACCCTTACAGTCGGGGTATGGCTACACCTTC.

The chain has TRBV7-8 and TRBJ2-3, with D unresolved. V was pared by 3 bases and J by 4 bases, with 5 bases between. CDR1 SGHVS and CDR2 FQNEAQ come from the germline V gene. This CDR3 comprises 12 residues. CDR3: CASSFLSDTQYF. The CDR3 DNA follows: TGTGCCAGCAGCTTCCTTTCAGATACGCAGTATTTT. Supplemented by reference TRBV7-8 and TRBJ2-3, the full variable domain reads GAGVSQSPRYKVAKRGQDVALRCDPISGHVSLFWYQQALGQGPEFLTYFQNEAQLDKSGLPSDRFFAERPEGSVSTLKIQRTQQEDSAVYLCASSFLSDTQYFGPGTRLTVL.

The V gene is TRBV5-4, the J gene TRBJ2-7; D might be TRBD2 (6 bases). V shed 4 bases and J shed 0 bases, with 11 bases lying between them. The CDR3 is 14 residues long. The germline gives CDR1 SGHNT, CDR2 YYREEE (reference sequence). As DNA, the CDR3 is TGTGCCAGCAGCGCGGGGACGGTCTCCTACGAGCAGTACTTC. Protein: CASSAGTVSYEQYF.

This chain uses TRBV2 with TRBJ1-5; 8 bases line up with TRBD1. The CDR3 spans 14 residues. Losses at the gene ends were 5 bases for V and 4 bases for J; bases not matched to a gene: 4. From germline, CDR1 is SNHLY and CDR2 FYNNEI. The CDR3 DNA follows: TGTGCCAGCAGTCGGACAGGGATAAATCAGCCCCAGCATTTT. The encoded protein is CASSRTGINQPQHF.

V usage is TRBV7-9 and J usage is TRBJ2-4; no definite D call. The V end was cut by 4 bases, the J end by 8 bases, with 18 bases between. The CDR3 covers 15 residues. Germline loops: CDR1 SEHNR, CDR2 FQNEAQ (reference sequence). The CDR3 is CASSSVAGDVYIQYF. DNA of the CDR3: TGTGCCAGCAGCTCAGTAGCCGGAGACGTATACATTCAGTACTTC.

The V call is TRBV29-1, the J call TRBJ2-1; D is unresolved. The germline V gene has CDR1 SQVTM and CDR2 ANQGSEA. The CDR3 is 14 residues long. V was shortened by 8 bases and J by 0 bases, with 14 bases between the two germline ends. CDR3 region: CSFTMADSYNEQFF. Written as DNA, the CDR3 is TGCAGCTTTACCATGGCTGACTCCTACAATGAGCAGTTCTTC.

The chain joins TRBV5-1 to TRBJ2-2, with 7 bases aligning to TRBD1. Unmatched junction bases numbered 1, after V lost 3 bases and J lost 5 bases. The CDR3 is made up of 13 amino acids. Germline assignment: CDR1 SGHRS and CDR2 YFSETQ. DNA of the CDR3: TGCGCCAGCAGCTCACAGGGGACCGGGGAGCTGTTTTTT. Translated, it gives CASSSQGTGELFF.

The chain uses TRBV2 and TRBJ2-1; 11 bases match TRBD2. The CDR3 totals 14 residues. Per germline, CDR1 SNHLY and CDR2 FYNNEI. V was clipped by 6 bases and J by 8 bases; unmatched bases: 6. CDR3 amino acids: CASRGTSGGDEQFF. For the CDR3, the DNA is TGTGCCAGCAGGGGGACTAGCGGAGGCGATGAGCAGTTCTTC.